Here is one T cell receptor beta chain with its context. The antigen is not known. This sample was taken from a study of vaccination effects on CD4 cells after COVID-19. Study details: Sampling occurred 16 days and one week pre-vaccination in a couple of convalescent patients.

CD4+ T cells specific for antigen were expanded with viral peptide pools by the ViraFEST assay before sequencing. The culture ran for 10 days before CD4+ T cells were isolated. Their SARS-CoV-2 infection, verified by PCR, occurred between March and December 2020. V gave up 2 bases and J gave up 9 bases, with 8 bases separating them. This CDR3 has 12 amino acids. The germline V gene encodes CDR1 MNHEY and CDR2 SVGEGT. Clones were read by immunoSEQ multiplex PCR, and TCRdb kept only the in-frame ones, dropping some. Of tens of thousands of clones in the sample, around 80% were seen once. This sequence joins TRBV6-2 or TRBV6-3 and TRBJ2-1; D is unresolved. This TCR was sampled from a human donor who had a prior SARS-CoV-2 infection. The starting material was CD4+ T cells from PBMCs cultured with a peptide pool, obtained before COVID-19 vaccination. CDR3 loop: CASSYEYAEQFF. CDR3 nucleotide sequence: TGTGCCAGCAGTTACGAGTACGCTGAGCAGTTCTTC.